The rows below give T cell receptor beta chains drawn from one sample of a study of cytomegalovirus exposure and HLA in healthy donors. Assay: immunoSEQ multiplex PCR; the TCRdb copy retains only in-frame clones and omits some. The sample yields under 250,000 clones, over 75% seen once. The sequencing sample was made of PBMCs. The receptors originated from a boy aged 5-17 years in good health and CMV-seronegative. CDR3s leave out the opening cysteine and the closing phenylalanine or tryptophan. The order of the fields is V gene, J gene, CDR3 protein.

v_gene: TRBV5-4; j_gene: TRBJ2-7; CDR3aa: ASSLAGGRAEQY
v_gene: TRBV19; j_gene: TRBJ2-7; CDR3aa: ASSMRQLSYEQY
v_gene: TRBV18; j_gene: TRBJ1-1; CDR3aa: ASSPLRSTEAF
v_gene: TRBV6-5; j_gene: TRBJ2-7; CDR3aa: ASNTRGVYEQY
v_gene: TRBV5-1; j_gene: TRBJ1-6; CDR3aa: ASSLSDRGYSPLH
v_gene: TRBV5-6; j_gene: TRBJ1-2; CDR3aa: ASSKPDSSYGYT
v_gene: TRBV19; j_gene: TRBJ1-4; CDR3aa: ASSWRSGLEKLF
v_gene: TRBV10-2; j_gene: TRBJ2-7; CDR3aa: ASKNSGGPPYEQY
v_gene: TRBV29-1; j_gene: TRBJ2-7; CDR3aa: SVIPGQVCEQY
v_gene: TRBV7-2; j_gene: TRBJ1-5; CDR3aa: ASSLTGWGQPQH
v_gene: TRBV6-6; j_gene: TRBJ1-1; CDR3aa: ASSGDRVGRAF
v_gene: TRBV5-4; j_gene: TRBJ2-5; CDR3aa: ASSFPGGAGPQETQY
v_gene: TRBV27; j_gene: TRBJ2-1; CDR3aa: ASSPSWGEREEVNEQF
v_gene: TRBV11-2; j_gene: TRBJ2-2; CDR3aa: ASSPTLERIGELF
v_gene: TRBV2; j_gene: TRBJ2-2; CDR3aa: ASSETTRTGELF
v_gene: TRBV19; j_gene: TRBJ1-1; CDR3aa: ASILTWGGTNTEAF
v_gene: TRBV5-1; j_gene: TRBJ2-3; CDR3aa: ASLPAGVATDTQY